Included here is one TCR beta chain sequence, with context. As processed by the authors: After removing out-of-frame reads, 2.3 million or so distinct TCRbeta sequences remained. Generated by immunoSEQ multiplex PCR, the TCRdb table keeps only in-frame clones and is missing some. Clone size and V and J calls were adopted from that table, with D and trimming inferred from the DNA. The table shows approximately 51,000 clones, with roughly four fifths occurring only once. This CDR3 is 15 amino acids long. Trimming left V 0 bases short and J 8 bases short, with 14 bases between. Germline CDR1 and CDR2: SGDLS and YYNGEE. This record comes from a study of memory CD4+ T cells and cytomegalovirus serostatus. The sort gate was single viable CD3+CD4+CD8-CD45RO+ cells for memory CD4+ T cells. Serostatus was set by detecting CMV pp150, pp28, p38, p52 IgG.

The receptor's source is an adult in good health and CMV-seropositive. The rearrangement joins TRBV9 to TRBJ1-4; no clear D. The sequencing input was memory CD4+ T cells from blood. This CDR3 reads CASSVGAAVGEKLFF. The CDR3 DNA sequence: TGTGCCAGCAGCGTAGGGGCAGCTGTTGGGGAAAAACTGTTTTTT. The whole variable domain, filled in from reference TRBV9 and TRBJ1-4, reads DSGVTQTPKHLITATGQRVTLRCSPRSGDLSVYWYQQSLDQGLQFLIQYYNGEERAKGNILERFSAQQFPDLHSELNLSSLELGDSALYFCASSVGAAVGEKLFFGSGTQLSVL.